The 21 T cell receptor beta chains below were found in one sample sequenced in a study of blood T cell repertoires in COVID-19. Libraries were prepared by immunoSEQ multiplex PCR; TCRdb keeps only in-frame clonotypes and omits some of them. Of roughly 330,000 clones detected, over 75% appear once; the ten largest clones hold 3% to 4%. Sequenced material: peripheral blood. Receptors originate from a woman in her 50s with active or convalescent COVID-19.

This chain connects TRBV10-3 to TRBJ1-4; D perhaps matches TRBD1 (6 bases). V gave up 1 base and J gave up 4 bases, with 13 bases separating them. There are 16 residues in the CDR3. From germline, CDR1 is ENHRY and CDR2 SYGVKD. Here the CDR3 DNA reads TGTGCCATCAGTGAGTTACGGGACAACGGTAATGAAAAACTGTTTTTT. Its protein is CAISELRDNGNEKLFF.

The rearrangement uses TRBV4-1 and TRBJ2-3; possibly TRBD1 for D (8 bases). Germline CDR1 reads MGHRA; CDR2 reads YSYEKL. Deletions cut 5 bases from V and 4 bases from J, with 19 bases between. The CDR3 extends over 16 amino acids. CDR3: CASSSQGGAVADTQYF. CDR3 bases: TGCGCCAGCAGCTCACAGGGGGGGGCTGTGGCAGATACGCAGTATTTT.

This chain connects TRBV7-8 to TRBJ1-1, with TRBD1 matching 8 bases. This CDR3 comprises 16 residues. The V gene's germline CDR1 is SGHVS and CDR2 FQNEAQ. V shed 6 bases, J shed 4 bases, and the junction held 13 bases outside the gene matches. The chain's CDR3 is CASRFGQGMTGTEAFF. CDR3 nucleotides: TGTGCCAGCAGATTTGGACAGGGAATGACCGGCACTGAAGCTTTCTTT.

The chain recombines TRBV30 with TRBJ2-5, with TRBD2 matching over 8 bases. Germline assignment: CDR1 GTSNPN and CDR2 SVGIG (reference sequence). CDR3 length: 14 residues. The J segment lost 6 bases and the V segment lost 4 bases, leaving 10 bases of the junction unmatched. The CDR3 coding sequence is TGTGCCTGGAAGCGGGGGCCAGGCGAAAAGACCCAGTACTTC. It yields the protein CAWKRGPGEKTQYF. Complete variable domain (other parts from reference TRBV30 and TRBJ2-5): SQTIHQWPATLVQPVGSPLSLECTVEGTSNPNLYWYRQAAGRGLQLLFYSVGIGQISSEVPQNLSASRPQDRQFILSSKKLLLSDSGFYLCAWKRGPGEKTQYFGPGTRLLVL.

The rearrangement uses TRBV25-1 and TRBJ1-1; 7 nucleotides line up with TRBD1. The CDR3 is made up of 14 amino acids. V lost 4 bases to trimming and J lost 6 bases; unmatched junction nucleotides: 8. Germline V gives CDR1 MGHDK, CDR2 SYGVNS. The CDR3 here is CASSVTGIVAEAFF. CDR3 bases: TGTGCCAGCAGTGTGACAGGGATCGTCGCTGAAGCTTTCTTT.

J is TRBJ1-6 and V is TRBV7-2; the match to TRBD1 covers 7 bases. This CDR3 region has 13 residues. The V gene end was trimmed by 7 bases and the J gene end by 10 bases; junction bases not matched to a gene: 7. Germline assignment: CDR1 SGHTA and CDR2 FQGNSA. CDR3 nucleotides: TGTGCCAGCAAACGACAGGGTAGATCACCCCTCCACTTT. This encodes CASKRQGRSPLHF.

The chain has TRBV30 and TRBJ2-5; D gene ambiguous. Trimming shortened V by 2 bases and J by 5 bases, and 6 bases separated the two germline ends. This CDR3 contains 11 residues. Germline CDR1 is GTSNPN and CDR2 is SVGIG (reference sequence). The CDR3 here is CAWSLEETQYF. The CDR3 bases are TGTGCCTGGAGTTTAGAGGAGACCCAGTACTTC.

The chain employs TRBV11-2 and TRBJ2-2; TRBD2 matches 13 bases. V shed 2 bases, J shed 7 bases, and the junction held 4 bases outside the gene matches. The CDR3 length is 16 residues. Germline V gene sequence: CDR1 SGHAT, CDR2 FQNNGV. DNA of the CDR3: TGTGCCAGCAGCTTATGGACTAGCGGGAGTGACGGGGAGCTGTTTTTT. The encoded protein is CASSLWTSGSDGELFF.

The J gene is TRBJ2-3, the V gene TRBV6-2 or TRBV6-3; TRBD2 agrees at 11 bases. This CDR3 is 18 amino acids long. The V gene's germline CDR1 is MNHEY and CDR2 SVGEGT. With 4 bases clipped from V and 1 base from J, the junction kept 10 bases outside the gene matches. This chain's CDR3 is CASSFRSSGGRGTDTQYF. The CDR3, as DNA: TGTGCCAGCAGTTTCAGATCTAGCGGGGGGCGCGGCACAGATACGCAGTATTTT.

The chain employs TRBV2 and TRBJ2-2; TRBD2 agrees at 9 bases. Looked up from germline, CDR1 is SNHLY and CDR2 is FYNNEI. There are 15 residues in the CDR3. With V trimmed by 8 bases and J by 6 bases, 10 bases remained unmatched. The CDR3 bases are TGTGCCAGCCCTTGGGGTAGCGGGGGTTCCGGGGAGCTGTTTTTT. As protein: CASPWGSGGSGELFF. The full variable domain, rest sourced from reference TRBV2 and TRBJ2-2, is EPEVTQTPSHQVTQMGQEVILRCVPISNHLYFYWYRQILGQKVEFLVSFYNNEISEKSEIFDDQFSVERPDGSNFTLKIRSTKLEDSAMYFCASPWGSGGSGELFFGEGSRLTVL.

The genes are TRBV18 and TRBJ1-4; D perhaps matches TRBD1 (6 bases). Germline V gene data show CDR1 as KGHSH and CDR2 as LQKENI. The CDR3 runs 16 residues. V lost 2 bases and J lost 0, with 10 bases in between. CDR3 residues: CASSPRTVATNEKLFF. In nucleotides, the CDR3 is TGTGCCAGCTCACCAAGGACAGTTGCAACTAATGAAAAACTGTTTTTT.

The chain joins TRBV5-4 to TRBJ2-2; 8 bases map to TRBD1. The CDR3 totals 16 residues. Germline V CDR1 and CDR2: SGHNT, YYREEE (reference sequence). V gave up 4 bases and J gave up 6 bases; unmatched junction bases: 11. CDR3 sequence: CASSPPSRGLAGELFF. As DNA, the CDR3 is TGTGCCAGCAGCCCACCTAGCAGGGGGCTAGCCGGGGAGCTGTTTTTT.

Note on this clone: The sample contains more than one DNA sequence encoding this CDR3. This chain links TRBV6-5 with TRBJ1-2, with a possible D match to TRBD1 (5 bases). The CDR3 totals 12 residues. Trimming left V 5 bases short and J 4 bases short, with 8 bases between. CDR1 is MNHEY, CDR2 SVGAGI, per germline. DNA of the CDR3: TGTGCCAGCAGTCCCGACAGCTATGGCTACACCTTC. Its translation is CASSPDSYGYTF.

The V and J genes are TRBV30 and TRBJ1-1, with D maybe TRBD1 (5 bases). V lost 0 bases and J lost 4, with 9 bases in between. The CDR3 sequence is 13 residues long. Germline V gives CDR1 GTSNPN, CDR2 SVGIG (reference sequence). The CDR3 is CAWSVQGATEAFF. DNA of the CDR3: TGTGCCTGGAGTGTGCAAGGGGCCACTGAAGCTTTCTTT. The full variable domain, with the rest looked up from reference TRBV30 and TRBJ1-1, is SQTIHQWPATLVQPVGSPLSLECTVEGTSNPNLYWYRQAAGRGLQLLFYSVGIGQISSEVPQNLSASRPQDRQFILSSKKLLLSDSGFYLCAWSVQGATEAFFGQGTRLTVV.

V gene TRBV7-9 combines with J gene TRBJ2-3; D ambiguous. Germline CDR1 SEHNR, CDR2 FQNEAQ (reference sequence). There are 11 residues in the CDR3. V lost 5 bases and J lost 3, with 3 bases in between. The CDR3 sequence: CASSRTDTQYF. In nucleotides, the CDR3 is TGTGCCAGCAGCCGGACAGATACGCAGTATTTT.

The chain carries TRBV4-2 and TRBJ2-7; D uncertain. The germline V and J ends were trimmed by 0 bases and 3 bases, with 6 bases remaining between them. The CDR3 extends over 13 amino acids. Germline loops: CDR1 LGHNA, CDR2 YNFKEQ. For the CDR3, the DNA is TGTGCCAGCAGCCAAGAGGCCAACTACGAGCAGTACTTC. Translated, it gives CASSQEANYEQYF.

This chain joins TRBV9 and TRBJ2-2, with D uncertain. V gave up 0 bases and J gave up 7 bases, with 7 bases separating them. The V gene's germline CDR1 is SGDLS and CDR2 YYNGEE. This CDR3 spans 13 amino acids. The CDR3 reads CASSVEQYGELFF. CDR3 nucleotides: TGTGCCAGCAGCGTAGAGCAATACGGGGAGCTGTTTTTT.

The chain combines TRBV6-1 with TRBJ1-2, with D maybe TRBD1 (6 bases). With 2 bases removed from V and 4 bases from J, the gap between germline ends came to 11 bases. The CDR3 extends over 14 amino acids. Germline loops: CDR1 MNHNS, CDR2 SASEGT. Here the CDR3 DNA reads TGTGCCAGCAGTGAACAAAGCAGGGGCTATGGCTACACCTTC. As protein: CASSEQSRGYGYTF.

V usage is TRBV24-1 and J usage is TRBJ1-1; D unresolved. V was shortened by 10 bases and J by 0 bases, with 8 bases between the two germline ends. The length of the CDR3 is 12 residues. Looked up from germline, CDR1 is KGHDR and CDR2 is SFDVKD. The CDR3 region is CATQVMNTEAFF. In nucleotides, the CDR3 is TGTGCCACTCAGGTGATGAACACTGAAGCTTTCTTT.

This clone appeared a single time. The chain recombines TRBV30 with TRBJ1-5; D gene uncertain. Germline CDR1 reads GTSNPN; CDR2 reads SVGIG (reference sequence). Between the trimmed V and J ends, which lost 2 bases and 3 bases, there was a span of 8 bases. The CDR3 extends over 13 amino acids. CDR3 amino acids: CAWSRHNNQPQHF. The CDR3 DNA reads TGTGCCTGGAGTAGACACAACAATCAGCCCCAGCATTTT. Drawing the rest from reference TRBV30 and TRBJ1-5, the complete variable domain is SQTIHQWPATLVQPVGSPLSLECTVEGTSNPNLYWYRQAAGRGLQLLFYSVGIGQISSEVPQNLSASRPQDRQFILSSKKLLLSDSGFYLCAWSRHNNQPQHFGDGTRLSIL.

The genes are TRBV10-3 and TRBJ1-5; 9 nucleotides match TRBD1. V lost 5 bases to trimming and J lost 6 bases; unmatched junction nucleotides: 5. This CDR3 has 14 amino acids. Germline CDR1 and CDR2: ENHRY and SYGVKD. In DNA form, the CDR3 reads TGTGCCATCAGTACCGACAGGGGGAGTCAGCCCCAGCATTTT. As protein: CAISTDRGSQPQHF.